These 5 T cell receptor beta chains were all obtained from the same sample, sequenced in a study of blood T cell repertoires in COVID-19. Method: immunoSEQ multiplex PCR; TCRdb's copy keeps in-frame clones and lacks some. The sample lists over 90,000 clones; 75% to 95% were seen once. The sequenced sample was peripheral blood. These TCRs come from a man in his fifties with acute or convalescent COVID-19.

This sequence joins TRBV15 and TRBJ2-7; D may be TRBD1 (6 bases). Germline CDR1 LNHNV, CDR2 YYDKDF (reference sequence). V lost 4 bases to trimming and J lost 3 bases, with 16 bases between them. This CDR3 comprises 15 residues. The CDR3 protein is CATSKVNRVDYEQYF. The CDR3, as DNA: TGTGCCACCAGCAAGGTTAACAGGGTAGACTACGAGCAGTACTTC.

The chain carries TRBV11-2 and TRBJ1-4; D ambiguous. CDR3 size: 14 residues. Germline lookup yields CDR1 SGHAT and CDR2 FQNNGV. V lost 5 bases and J lost 7, with 14 bases in between. The CDR3: CASSAYLYGEKLFF. The DNA for the CDR3 is TGTGCCAGCAGCGCATACCTATATGGTGAAAAACTGTTTTTT.

V usage is TRBV3-1 (or the pseudogene TRBV3-2) and J usage is TRBJ2-1, with TRBD2 identical over 9 bases. The germline CDR1 and CDR2 sequences are LGHDT and YNNKEL (reference sequence). The V gene end was trimmed by 1 base and the J gene end by 7 bases; junction bases not matched to a gene: 8. The CDR3 loop spans 16 amino acids. The CDR3 reads CASSQGLAGFGNEQFF. CDR3 bases: TGTGCCAGCAGCCAAGGTCTAGCGGGGTTCGGGAATGAGCAGTTCTTC.

The chain uses TRBV2 and TRBJ1-5; weak D call: TRBD1 (6 bases). Per the germline V gene, CDR1 is SNHLY and CDR2 is FYNNEI. Trimming took 2 bases from V and 7 from J, leaving 15 bases between them. The CDR3 loop spans 15 amino acids. This CDR3 reads CASSELRRGGQPQHF. CDR3 in DNA: TGTGCCAGCAGTGAACTTCGCAGGGGTGGACAGCCCCAGCATTTT. The full variable domain, rest sourced from reference TRBV2 and TRBJ1-5, is EPEVTQTPSHQVTQMGQEVILRCVPISNHLYFYWYRQILGQKVEFLVSFYNNEISEKSEIFDDQFSVERPDGSNFTLKIRSTKLEDSAMYFCASSELRRGGQPQHFGDGTRLSIL.

The chain uses TRBV4-2 and TRBJ2-7, with 10 bases aligning to TRBD2. CDR3 length: 14 amino acids. The germline gives CDR1 LGHNA, CDR2 YNFKEQ. V was pared by 5 bases and J by 4 bases, with 5 bases of the junction left unmatched. CDR3 amino acids: CASSSKREGYEQYF. The DNA of the CDR3 is TGTGCCAGCAGCTCCAAGCGGGAGGGGTACGAGCAGTACTTC.